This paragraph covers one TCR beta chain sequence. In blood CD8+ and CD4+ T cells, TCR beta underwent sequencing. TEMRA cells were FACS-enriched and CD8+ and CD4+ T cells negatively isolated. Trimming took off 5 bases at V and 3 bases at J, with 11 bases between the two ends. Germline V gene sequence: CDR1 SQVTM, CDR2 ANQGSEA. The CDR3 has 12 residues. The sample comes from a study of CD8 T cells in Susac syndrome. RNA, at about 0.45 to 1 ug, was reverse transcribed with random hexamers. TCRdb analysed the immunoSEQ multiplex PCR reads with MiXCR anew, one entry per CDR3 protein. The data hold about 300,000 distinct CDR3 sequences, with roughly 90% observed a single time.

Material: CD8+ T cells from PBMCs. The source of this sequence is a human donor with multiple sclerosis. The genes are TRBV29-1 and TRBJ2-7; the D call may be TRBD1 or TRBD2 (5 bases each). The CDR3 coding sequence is TGCAGCGTTTTAGAGGGGTACTACGAGCAGTACTTC. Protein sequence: CSVLEGYYEQYF.